This T cell receptor (beta chain) was found in a study of T cell responses to AZD1222 COVID-19 vaccine. Study results and limitations: Spike-specific TCR breadth and depth were elevated following two AZD1222 doses.

Concerning this clone: Its antigen is as yet unknown.

Using immunoSEQ multiplex PCR, the repertoire was profiled, and TCRdb retains in-frame clones only, with some absent. The sample consists of approximately 93,000 clones, approximately 91% of them appearing once. V was pared by 2 bases and J by 7 bases, with 12 bases between. Germline V gene sequence: CDR1 SGDLS, CDR2 YYNGEE. This CDR3 contains 13 residues. The chain couples TRBV9 to TRBJ1-2, with unresolved D. This clonotype originated in an adult who received the AZD1222 COVID-19 vaccine. This material consisted of peripheral blood, taken 28 days after the second AZD1222 dose. CDR3 amino acids: CASSVSYSGGYTF. The CDR3 DNA reads as TGTGCCAGCAGCGTCTCGTACTCCGGTGGCTACACCTTC.